A selection of T cell receptor beta chains follows, all from one sample in a study of cytomegalovirus exposure and HLA in healthy donors. Only in-frame clones appear in the TCRdb table, and some are missing; sequencing was by immunoSEQ multiplex PCR. The sample holds roughly 130,000 clones, 80% seen once. The specimen was PBMCs. These receptors were taken from a male donor in good health and CMV-seronegative. The CDR3 runs from the conserved cysteine through the conserved F or W. A D gene is named only where the DNA matches it firmly. Some rows mark clone size as missing; the rest say once, few, many or name a class of expanded clone.

J | D | V | size | DNA | CDR3
TRBJ2-4 | - | TRBV7-9 | - | TGTGCCAGCAGCGTCAGAGGGGGGGACGCCAAAAACAGTCAGTACTTC | CASSVRGGDAKNSQYF
TRBJ1-2 | TRBD1 | TRBV6-5 | - | TGTGCCAGCAGTTACGGCGCAGGGGGTACCCATGGCTACACCTTC | CASSYGAGGTHGYTF
TRBJ2-7 | - | TRBV11-2 | - | TGTGCCAGCAGCTTAGCAGGGGCCTCCTACGAGCAGTACTTC | CASSLAGASYEQYF
TRBJ2-7 | TRBD1 | TRBV5-1 | - | TGCGCCAGCAGCGCTACCGGGACAGGGGTCGAGCAGTACTTC | CASSATGTGVEQYF
TRBJ1-1 | - | TRBV7-8 | once | TGTGCCAGCAGCTTAGTACAGCTTGAAGCTTTCTTT | CASSLVQLEAFF
TRBJ1-1 | - | TRBV5-5 | - | TGTGCCAGCAGCTTGGACCCTTCGGGTGCCACTGAAGCTTTCTTT | CASSLDPSGATEAFF
TRBJ2-7 | TRBD2 | TRBV11-2 | - | TGTGCCAGCAGCTTAGAACTAGCGGGTCCCCTTCGCGACGAGCAGTACTTC | CASSLELAGPLRDEQYF
TRBJ1-2 | TRBD1 | TRBV9 | - | TGTGCCAGCAACCGAGACAGGGTAAACTATGGCTACACCTTC | CASNRDRVNYGYTF
TRBJ2-2 | TRBD2 | TRBV7-2 | - | TGTGCCAGCAGCCCCGGACTAGGGGCCGGGGAGCTGTTTTTT | CASSPGLGAGELFF
TRBJ1-2 | TRBD1 | TRBV7-9 | - | TGTGCCAGCAGCTTCGGGACAGCCCCGTCGCGGGATGGCTACACCTTC | CASSFGTAPSRDGYTF
TRBJ1-4 | - | TRBV7-9 | - | TGTGCCAGCAGCCAGACAGGTTCTAATGAAAAACTGTTTTTT | CASSQTGSNEKLFF
TRBJ1-1 | TRBD1 | TRBV6-6 | - | TGTGCCAGCAGTTACTCCCCAACAGGGGGCGACACTGAAGCTTTCTTT | CASSYSPTGGDTEAFF
TRBJ1-2 | TRBD1 | TRBV7-3 | - | TGTGCCAGCAGCCAGACGGGACAGAGCGTTATTAACGGCTACACCTTC | CASSQTGQSVINGYTF
TRBJ1-5 | TRBD1 | TRBV4-1 | few | TGCGCCAGCAGCCAAGGGACAGGGACGGGGTGGTATCAGCCCCAGCATTTT | CASSQGTGTGWYQPQHF
TRBJ2-1 | - | TRBV29-1 | - | TGCAGCGTTGATGGGCCAGGGGTGTATAATGAGCAGTTCTTC | CSVDGPGVYNEQFF
TRBJ2-7 | TRBD1 | TRBV10-3 | - | TGTGCCATCAGTGAGGGGGACAGTTCGACCTACGAGCAGTACTTC | CAISEGDSSTYEQYF
TRBJ2-7 | - | TRBV7-2 | - | TGTGCCAGCAGCTTCCGTTCCCTGGGGGGAGAGCAGTACTTC | CASSFRSLGGEQYF
TRBJ2-5 | - | TRBV14 | - | TGTGCCAGCAGCCGCCCGGGACTCAAAGAGACCCAGTACTTC | CASSRPGLKETQYF
TRBJ2-3 | TRBD2 | TRBV5-1 | - | TGCGCCAGCAGCTCGGACCTGGGACTAGCGGAAACAGATACGCAGTATTTT | CASSSDLGLAETDTQYF
TRBJ1-1 | TRBD1 | TRBV4-1 | - | TGCGCCAGCAGCCAAGGGCCGGGACAGGGGCAGGGAGTCACTGAAGCTTTCTTT | CASSQGPGQGQGVTEAFF
TRBJ1-2 | - | TRBV20-1 | - | TGCAGTGCTGCCTGGGGCGATGGCTACACCTTC | CSAAWGDGYTF
TRBJ2-3 | TRBD2 | TRBV6-5 | - | TGTGCCAGCAGTTACGCGGGAGCTTTGGTAGATACGCAGTATTTT | CASSYAGALVDTQYF
TRBJ1-6 | TRBD1 | TRBV7-8 | - | TGTGCCAGCAGCTACCGGGACAGGGGATGGGATTCACCCCTCCACTTT | CASSYRDRGWDSPLHF
TRBJ2-7 | - | TRBV18 | - | TGTGCCAGCTCACCACCTCTCGGGTCCTACGAGCAGTACTTC | CASSPPLGSYEQYF
TRBJ2-7 | TRBD2 | TRBV5-1 | - | TGCGCCAGCAGCTTGGTGGGACTAGGCTACTCCTACGAGCAGTACTTC | CASSLVGLGYSYEQYF
TRBJ1-5 | - | TRBV5-1 | - | TGCGCCAGCAGCTTGGGGACAGTACCCTCTAGCAATCAGCCCCAGCATTTT | CASSLGTVPSSNQPQHF